The 19 T cell receptor beta chains below come from one sample, sequenced in a study of OX40 agonist ivuxolimab in advanced cancers. Library prep was done by the immunoSEQ multiplex PCR assay. TCRdb took over this immuneACCESS table, retaining in-frame rearrangements with V and J assigned. Such tables are incomplete; in checked studies, under half of the missing clones stem from an unresolved V gene, and the remainder is unexplained. The sample data list roughly 77,000 clones, and over 75% of these were observed just once. Of the sample, 4.6% is held by the ten largest clones. The sample consisted of CD4+ or CD8+ T cells sorted from blood, taken in a trial of the OX40 agonist ivuxolimab. These receptors came from an adult with an advanced solid tumor such as melanoma, head and neck, liver or kidney cancer.

The gene calls are TRBV7-3 and TRBJ2-1; weak D call: TRBD1 (5 bases). Trimming stripped 1 base from V and 9 bases from J, with 10 bases between. Germline loops: CDR1 SGHTA, CDR2 FQGTGA. CDR3 length equals 13 residues. CDR3 amino acids: CASSLNPRGEQFF. CDR3 in DNA: TGTGCCAGCAGCTTAAATCCAAGGGGTGAGCAGTTCTTC.

This clone occurred a few times. The chain has TRBV6-5 and TRBJ1-6, with D perhaps matching TRBD1 (6 bases). Per the germline V gene, CDR1 is MNHEY and CDR2 is SVGAGI. Trimming shortened V by 6 bases and J by 11 bases, and 17 bases separated the two germline ends. This CDR3 comprises 14 residues. The CDR3 region has the DNA TGTGCCAGCAGCCTCATCGGTAGGGGGGCACCCCTCCACTTT. Protein sequence: CASSLIGRGAPLHF.

The rearrangement uses TRBV27 and TRBJ1-3, with no clear D. V was pared by 5 bases and J by 4 bases, with 15 bases between. The V gene's germline CDR1 is MNHEY and CDR2 SMNVEV (reference sequence). The CDR3 sequence is 15 residues long. The CDR3 loop is CASSGGASSGNTIYF. The CDR3, as DNA: TGTGCCAGCAGTGGCGGAGCTAGCTCGGGAAACACCATATATTTT.

This clone was recorded once. The rearrangement links TRBV4-2 to TRBJ2-6, with D possibly matching TRBD1 (6 bases). Trimming stripped 0 bases from V and 2 bases from J, with 14 bases between. The CDR3 has 18 amino acids. Germline-derived CDR1 and CDR2 are LGHNA and YNFKEQ. CDR3 DNA: TGTGCCAGCAGCCAAGAGTGGATAGAGGGGGCTGGGGCCAACGTCCTGACTTTC. Translating gives CASSQEWIEGAGANVLTF.

This clone was recorded once. The chain combines TRBV6-5 with TRBJ1-2, with D possibly matching TRBD1 (5 bases). The germline gives CDR1 MNHEY, CDR2 SVGAGI. V gave up 2 bases and J gave up 6 bases, with 13 bases separating them. The CDR3 extends over 14 amino acids. The CDR3 loop reads CASSYNSGLDGYTF. CDR3 sequence (DNA): TGTGCCAGCAGTTACAACTCAGGGTTGGATGGCTACACCTTC.

The chain recombines TRBV28 with TRBJ2-7; D may match TRBD1 or TRBD2 (5 bases each). V lost 6 bases and J lost 2, with 14 bases in between. The CDR3 spans 14 residues. Germline CDR1 is MDHEN and CDR2 is SYDVKM. This chain's CDR3 is CASSPGRIPYEQYF. CDR3 DNA sequence: TGTGCCAGCAGCCCGGGACGGATTCCCTACGAGCAGTACTTC.

The chain is built from TRBV5-5 and TRBJ1-4; 8 bases align to TRBD1. The germline V gene encodes CDR1 SGHKS and CDR2 YYEKEE (reference sequence). This CDR3 comprises 18 residues. Trimming took 4 bases from V and 4 from J; bases not matched to a gene: 15. The CDR3 region is CASSPGTGSIRSNEKLFF. CDR3 sequence (DNA): TGTGCCAGCAGCCCCGGGACAGGTAGTATTCGCAGTAATGAAAAACTGTTTTTT.

This chain joins TRBV25-1 and TRBJ1-4; the D is unclear. The germline V gene has CDR1 MGHDK and CDR2 SYGVNS. With 3 bases removed from V and 4 bases from J, the gap between germline ends came to 9 bases. The CDR3 totals 14 residues. The CDR3, as DNA: TGTGCCAGCAGTGATCGGCTAGATAATGAAAAACTGTTTTTT. It encodes CASSDRLDNEKLFF. Full variable domain (missing parts from reference TRBV25-1 and TRBJ1-4): EADIYQTPRYLVIGTGKKITLECSQTMGHDKMYWYQQDPGMELHLIHYSYGVNSTEKGDLSSESTVSRIRTEHFPLTLESARPSHTSQYLCASSDRLDNEKLFFGSGTQLSVL.

V usage is TRBV6-4 and J usage is TRBJ2-2; D gene ambiguous. There are 12 residues in the CDR3. Germline V gene lookup returns CDR1 MRHNA and CDR2 SNTAGT. Trimming shortened V by 8 bases and J by 6 bases, and 10 bases separated the two germline ends. Written as DNA, the CDR3 is TGTGCCAGCGGGAATGGGGCCGGGGAGCTGTTTTTT. The encoded protein is CASGNGAGELFF.

The chain uses TRBV27 and TRBJ1-2; maybe TRBD1 (5 bases). The germline V gene has CDR1 MNHEY and CDR2 SMNVEV (reference sequence). The CDR3 extends over 13 amino acids. V lost 5 bases to trimming and J lost 8 bases, with 15 bases between them. The CDR3 DNA reads TGTGCCAGCAGTGCAGAGGGACTCGGGGGCTACACCTTC. This encodes CASSAEGLGGYTF.

This chain links TRBV7-3 with TRBJ2-7; perhaps TRBD1 as D (5 bases). Trimming took off 2 bases at V and 4 bases at J, with 12 bases between the two ends. The CDR3 is made up of 14 amino acids. From germline, CDR1 is SGHTA and CDR2 FQGTGA. The CDR3 here is CASSLVGKGYEQYF. The CDR3 DNA reads as TGTGCCAGCAGCTTAGTGGGAAAGGGGTACGAGCAGTACTTC.

This chain links TRBV6-6 with TRBJ1-2; D is perhaps TRBD1 (5 bases). Germline V gene data show CDR1 as MNHNY and CDR2 as SVGAGI (reference sequence). This CDR3 is 15 amino acids long. The V end lost 3 bases, the J end lost 5 bases, and 16 bases lay between the germline ends. CDR3 amino acids: CASSYGVRVRYGYTF. In nucleotides, the CDR3 is TGTGCCAGCAGTTATGGGGTCAGGGTTAGATATGGCTACACCTTC.

This clone was observed a few times. The chain couples TRBV18 to TRBJ1-5; no clear D. The V gene lost 3 bases and the J gene lost 1 base, with 10 bases spanning the gap. The CDR3 runs 15 residues. Germline CDR1 reads KGHSH; CDR2 reads LQKENI. This CDR3 reads CASSPNQDSNQPQHF. CDR3 in DNA: TGTGCCAGCTCACCGAACCAGGACAGCAATCAGCCCCAGCATTTT. Complete variable domain (other parts from reference TRBV18 and TRBJ1-5): NAGVMQNPRHLVRRRGQEARLRCSPMKGHSHVYWYRQLPEEGLKFMVYLQKENIIDESGMPKERFSAEFPKEGPSILRIQQVVRGDSAAYFCASSPNQDSNQPQHFGDGTRLSIL.

This chain links TRBV2 with TRBJ2-1; TRBD1 might be the D (5 bases). Germline V lookup: CDR1 SNHLY, CDR2 FYNNEI. With 2 bases removed from V and 6 bases from J, the gap between germline ends came to 8 bases. The CDR3 spans 13 residues. CDR3 nucleotides: TGTGCCAGCAGTGAAAGGGGCGGCAATGAGCAGTTCTTC. It is translated as CASSERGGNEQFF.

The genes are TRBV19 and TRBJ2-3; D might be TRBD1 or TRBD2, each matching 6 bases. CDR1 LNHDA and CDR2 SQIVND come from the germline V gene (reference sequence). The CDR3 runs to 16 residues. Trimming shortened V by 1 base and J by 4 bases, and 15 bases separated the two germline ends. DNA for the CDR3: TGTGCCAGTAGTATAGCGATACAGGGAGGTGCAGATACGCAGTATTTT. The encoded protein is CASSIAIQGGADTQYF.

This chain joins TRBV27 and TRBJ2-6; D remains unclear. Germline V lookup: CDR1 MNHEY, CDR2 SMNVEV (reference sequence). CDR3 length: 15 residues. Trimming took 2 bases from V and 1 from J, leaving 6 bases between them. The CDR3 DNA reads TGTGCCAGCAGTTTAAGTTTGTCTGGGGCCAACGTCCTGACTTTC. Protein product: CASSLSLSGANVLTF.

The chain employs TRBV30 and TRBJ2-1; D not certain. The germline gives CDR1 GTSNPN, CDR2 SVGIG (reference sequence). The CDR3 is made up of 11 amino acids. V shed 1 base and J shed 8 bases, with 6 bases lying between them. The CDR3 region has the DNA TGTGCCTGGAGTGGAATGGATGAGCAGTTCTTC. Translated, it gives CAWSGMDEQFF.

The chain joins TRBV18 to TRBJ2-7, with D perhaps assigned TRBD1 or TRBD2 (5 bases each). Germline V CDR1 and CDR2: KGHSH, LQKENI. The CDR3 is 17 residues long. The germline V and J ends were trimmed by 4 bases and 3 bases, with 22 bases remaining between them. In DNA, the CDR3 is TGTGCCAGCTCACGAGGGGACCGCCCGAAACCGTACTACGAGCAGTACTTC. Its protein is CASSRGDRPKPYYEQYF.

The chain recombines TRBV6-5 with TRBJ2-4, with D possibly being TRBD1 or TRBD2 (6 bases each). The CDR3 covers 15 residues. V lost 8 bases and J lost 7, with 21 bases in between. Germline V gene sequence: CDR1 MNHEY, CDR2 SVGAGI. In DNA, the CDR3 is TGTGCCAGCGGGGCAGCTAGGGGGGCCATGAACATTCAGTACTTC. It yields the protein CASGAARGAMNIQYF.